This TCR beta chain stems from a study of shared clonotypes between healthy human individuals. V dropped 3 bases and J dropped 6; count of bases not matched to a gene: 10. Germline CDR1 is SGHVS and CDR2 is FQNEAQ. CDR3 length: 15 residues. This clone was picked up one time. Repertoires were generated with immunoSEQ multiplex PCR, while TCRdb's copy carries only in-frame clones and drops some. The sample has a few hundred thousand clones; more than 70% are singletons. The sequenced sample consisted of PBMCs. The receptor was derived from a middle-aged woman in good health. Some clones in this sample may be carry-over from other donors' samples. The chain links TRBV7-8 to TRBJ2-7; 8 nucleotides agree with TRBD2. CDR3 bases: TGTGCCAGCAGCTTCGGATTAGCGGGATTCGGCGAGCAGTACTTC. Translating it yields CASSFGLAGFGEQYF.